Shown below are 32 T cell receptor beta chains from a single sample sequenced in a study of T cell repertoires in cytomegalovirus infection. No cognate antigen is known for these TCRs. Each CDR3 protein gets one entry after TCRdb re-called the reads with MiXCR. Of approximately 730,000 distinct CDR3 sequences listed, 30% to 40% are singletons. Here the sequenced sample was cultured PBMCs, taken from culture after CMV antigen stimulation. These receptors originate from a human donor in good health (CMV status not recorded). Some clones in this sample may be carry-over from other donors' samples.

V is TRBV7-8 and J is TRBJ2-2; 7 nucleotides agree with TRBD2. CDR3 length: 16 amino acids. V was pared by 0 bases and J by 4 bases, with 5 bases of the junction left unmatched. Germline V gene sequence: CDR1 SGHVS, CDR2 FQNEAQ. CDR3 coding DNA: TGTGCCAGCAGCTTAGCCGGGGGGAGTATCACCGGGGAGCTGTTTTTT. Amino acid sequence: CASSLAGGSITGELFF.

The gene calls are TRBV12-5 and TRBJ2-5; no clear D. The CDR3 is 16 residues long. V was shortened by 0 bases and J by 5 bases, with 16 bases between the two germline ends. CDR1 and CDR2 from the germline V gene are LGHNT and FRNRAP. The CDR3 DNA is TGTGCTAGTGGTTTGGTACTTGGGGATTACCTCGAGACCCAGTACTTC. This translates into CASGLVLGDYLETQYF.

A few counts support this clonotype. V gene TRBV7-2 combines with J gene TRBJ2-3; a weak D match, TRBD2 (6 bases). Trimming took off 5 bases at V and 6 bases at J, with 18 bases between the two ends. CDR3 length equals 15 residues. Germline CDR1 reads SGHTA; CDR2 reads FQGNSA. The CDR3, as DNA: TGTGCCAGCAGCCGGGACCTCATGGAGGGGGATACGCAGTATTTT. Translation gives CASSRDLMEGDTQYF. Filled out from reference TRBV7-2 and TRBJ2-3, the complete variable domain reads GAGVSQSPSNKVTEKGKDVELRCDPISGHTALYWYRQSLGQGLEFLIYFQGNSAPDKSGLPSDRFSAERTGGSVSTLTIQRTQQEDSAVYLCASSRDLMEGDTQYFGPGTRLTVL.

The J gene is TRBJ1-6, the V gene TRBV18; 8 nucleotides line up with TRBD1. CDR1 and CDR2 from the germline V gene are KGHSH and LQKENI. This CDR3 has 16 amino acids. V shed 4 bases, J shed 7 bases, and the junction held 9 bases outside the gene matches. The CDR3 bases are TGTGCCAGCTCACGGGCCGGGACAGGACTAAATTCACCCCTCCACTTT. Protein: CASSRAGTGLNSPLHF.

The chain joins TRBV7-9 to TRBJ1-1, with unresolved D. Trimming left V 1 base short and J 2 bases short, with 20 bases between. The CDR3 has 18 residues. Germline V gene lookup returns CDR1 SEHNR and CDR2 FQNEAQ (reference sequence). CDR3 loop: CASSLEPVGRRLNTEAFF. CDR3 DNA: TGTGCCAGCAGCTTAGAGCCTGTTGGGCGGAGACTCAACACTGAAGCTTTCTTT.

This clonotype was counted between two and nine times. The rearrangement joins TRBV25-1 to TRBJ2-1; D gene ambiguous. Germline values: CDR1 MGHDK, CDR2 SYGVNS. V shed 8 bases and J shed 2 bases, with 13 bases lying between them. The CDR3 runs to 14 residues. CDR3 DNA sequence: TGTGCCAGCGGAAAAGGCGGAGCCTACAATGAGCAGTTCTTC. Its protein is CASGKGGAYNEQFF.

This chain connects TRBV10-1 to TRBJ2-7, with TRBD2 matching over 8 bases. This CDR3 comprises 14 residues. Per the germline V gene, CDR1 is WNHNN and CDR2 is SYGVQD (reference sequence). Trimming cost V 5 bases and J 5 bases; bases outside gene matches: 8. CDR3 bases: TGCGCCAGCAGTAATAGCGGGACTGTCAACGAGCAGTACTTC. Its protein is CASSNSGTVNEQYF.

The chain combines TRBV7-2 with TRBJ2-5; tentative D call: TRBD2 (6 bases). The CDR3 has 13 residues. V was pared by 5 bases and J by 8 bases, with 15 bases between. Germline loops: CDR1 SGHTA, CDR2 FQGNSA. CDR3: CASSPGDFYTQYF. The CDR3 coding sequence is TGTGCCAGCAGCCCGGGGGACTTCTATACCCAGTACTTC.

In this sample, this clonotype turned up a few times. This sequence joins TRBV12-3 or TRBV12-4 and TRBJ2-5; 8 bases fit TRBD1. V was pared by 5 bases and J by 2 bases, with 4 bases of the junction left unmatched. This CDR3 spans 14 amino acids. CDR3 sequence reads: CASSMDRVQETQYF. CDR3 nucleotide sequence: TGTGCCAGCAGTATGGACAGGGTGCAAGAGACCCAGTACTTC.

Ten or more counts support this clonotype. V usage is TRBV15 and J usage is TRBJ2-1, with 7 bases that match TRBD2. The CDR3 runs to 13 residues. V gave up 1 base and J gave up 10 bases; unmatched junction bases: 4. Germline CDR1 and CDR2: LNHNV and YYDKDF (reference sequence). CDR3 residues: CATSRVAGEEQFF. The CDR3 DNA sequence: TGTGCCACCAGCAGAGTGGCGGGAGAAGAGCAGTTCTTC.

The chain has TRBV23-1 and TRBJ2-2; D gene uncertain. TRBV23-1 is given ORF status, its function remaining uncertain. CDR3 length: 17 amino acids. Trimming took off 9 bases at V and 0 bases at J, with 20 bases between the two ends. The CDR3 protein is CARIDGLNPPNTGELFF. The CDR3 DNA is TGCGCCAGAATTGACGGCCTTAACCCGCCGAACACCGGGGAGCTGTTTTTT.

This clonotype has ten or more counts. The genes are TRBV7-2 and TRBJ1-2; 7 bases match TRBD1. With V trimmed by 5 bases and J by 4 bases, 7 bases remained unmatched. This CDR3 region has 14 residues. Germline-derived CDR1 and CDR2 are SGHTA and FQGNSA. CDR3 region: CASSTGQTFYGYTF. CDR3 nucleotides: TGTGCCAGCAGCACGGGACAGACCTTCTATGGCTACACCTTC.

This clonotype has only a few counts. The chain employs TRBV7-8 and TRBJ2-7, with TRBD1 matching over 7 bases. The CDR3 runs to 18 residues. The trim removed 2 bases at V and 1 base at J, leaving 14 bases unmatched. The germline V gene encodes CDR1 SGHVS and CDR2 FQNEAQ. The CDR3 loop reads CASSLKLLWDRTSYEQYF. DNA for the CDR3: TGTGCCAGCAGCTTAAAGTTACTTTGGGACAGAACATCCTACGAGCAGTACTTC.

This rearrangement joins TRBV11-2 to TRBJ2-5; perhaps TRBD1 as D (7 bases). The CDR3 loop spans 14 amino acids. Per the germline V gene, CDR1 is SGHAT and CDR2 is FQNNGV. Trimming took 4 bases from V and 3 from J, leaving 12 bases between them. The CDR3 coding sequence is TGTGCCAGCAGCTGGGCGGGGACAGAAGAGACCCAGTACTTC. It translates to CASSWAGTEETQYF.

The gene calls are TRBV11-3 and TRBJ1-4; possible D gene TRBD1, 5 bases. Trimming removed 0 bases from V and 6 bases from J, with 8 bases in between. The CDR3 contains 14 residues. Germline CDR1 reads SGHNT; CDR2 reads YENEEA. CDR3 amino acids: CASSLDRVDEKLFF. CDR3 nucleotides: TGTGCCAGCAGCTTAGACAGGGTTGATGAAAAACTGTTTTTT.

This chain uses TRBV5-1 with TRBJ1-6; D ambiguous. Germline CDR1 SGHRS, CDR2 YFSETQ. The CDR3 totals 15 residues. V was cut by 0 bases and J by 6 bases, with 10 bases left in between. CDR3 amino acids: CASSLDSVRNSPLHF. The CDR3 DNA reads TGCGCCAGCAGCTTGGATTCAGTCCGTAATTCACCCCTCCACTTT.

The CDR3 DNA reads as TGTGCCAGCAGTGAAAACGGACAGGGGCCTGAAGCTTTCTTT. It yields the protein CASSENGQGPEAFF. J is TRBJ1-1 and V is TRBV2; 9 bases agree with TRBD1. Germline CDR1 reads SNHLY; CDR2 reads FYNNEI. The CDR3 runs to 14 residues. After removal of 2 bases from V and 6 bases from J, the junction contained 4 bases not matched to a gene.

In this sample, this clonotype turned up once. The chain joins TRBV11-2 to TRBJ1-1; maybe TRBD1 (5 bases). V lost 3 bases and J 4 bases, leaving 15 bases between the germline ends. From germline, CDR1 is SGHAT and CDR2 FQNNGV. CDR3 length: 15 residues. The CDR3 DNA is TGTGCCAGCAGCTTCCGGGGAGGGGTGAGCACTGAAGCTTTCTTT. It yields the protein CASSFRGGVSTEAFF.

The gene calls are TRBV5-4 and TRBJ1-2; 9 nucleotides agree with TRBD1. This CDR3 is built from 18 residues. V gave up 3 bases and J gave up 7 bases; unmatched junction bases: 19. CDR1 is SGHNT, CDR2 YYREEE, per germline (reference sequence). The CDR3 loop is CASSYNRGLGADRGGYTF. The CDR3 region has the DNA TGTGCCAGCAGCTACAACAGGGGGCTTGGTGCAGATCGCGGTGGCTACACCTTC.

The V gene is TRBV6-6, the J gene TRBJ1-6, with TRBD1 matching over 7 bases. The CDR3 covers 16 residues. Looked up from germline, CDR1 is MNHNY and CDR2 is SVGAGI (reference sequence). The ends lost 8 bases at V and 3 bases at J; junction bases unmatched: 10. This chain's CDR3 is CASWGQKSLYNSPLHF. The CDR3 DNA sequence: TGTGCCAGCTGGGGACAGAAAAGTCTCTATAATTCACCCCTCCACTTT.

There are a few counts of this clonotype. The rearrangement links TRBV7-9 to TRBJ2-3; 7 nucleotides line up with TRBD1. Trimming took 10 bases from V and 4 from J; bases not matched to a gene: 14. Germline V gene sequence: CDR1 SEHNR, CDR2 FQNEAQ (reference sequence). CDR3 length: 15 residues. DNA for the CDR3: TGTGCCACTAAGCCCCGGGCAGGGGGAGCAGATACGCAGTATTTT. This codes for CATKPRAGGADTQYF.

This chain connects TRBV11-2 to TRBJ2-1; D gene uncertain. The CDR3 spans 13 residues. V dropped 3 bases and J dropped 10 bases, with 13 bases sitting between them. Germline values: CDR1 SGHAT, CDR2 FQNNGV. This chain's CDR3 is CASSFPPFGEQFF. The CDR3 nucleotides read TGTGCCAGCAGCTTCCCCCCCTTTGGGGAGCAGTTCTTC.

This clonotype was observed a handful of times. The rearrangement links TRBV7-6 to TRBJ2-2; maybe TRBD1 (6 bases). CDR1 is SGHVS and CDR2 is FNYEAQ in the germline V gene. V shed 3 bases and J shed 3 bases, with 14 bases lying between them. The CDR3 is made up of 16 amino acids. The CDR3 DNA sequence: TGTGCCAGCAGCTTCTCGATGGGGGCCGACACCGGGGAGCTGTTTTTT. Residues: CASSFSMGADTGELFF.

The chain couples TRBV7-8 to TRBJ2-5; 8 nucleotides match TRBD2. Germline CDR1 SGHVS, CDR2 FQNEAQ. The CDR3 totals 15 residues. The trim removed 2 bases at V and 4 bases at J, leaving 6 bases unmatched. The chain's CDR3 is CASSLQPGGGETQYF. The DNA of the CDR3 is TGTGCCAGCAGCTTACAGCCGGGGGGGGGAGAGACCCAGTACTTC.

CDR3 sequence: CASATEAERNNSPLHF. In DNA form, the CDR3 reads TGTGCCAGCGCCACCGAGGCGGAGCGGAATAATTCACCCCTCCACTTT. The V call is TRBV7-9, the J call TRBJ1-6; no clear D gene. This CDR3 has 16 residues. Germline V lookup: CDR1 SEHNR, CDR2 FQNEAQ (reference sequence). Trimming removed 8 bases from V and 5 bases from J, with 19 bases in between.

The rearrangement uses TRBV19 and TRBJ2-1, with 14 bases lining up with TRBD2. CDR1 and CDR2 (germline): LNHDA, SQIVND (reference sequence). This CDR3 region has 17 residues. Trimming took 5 bases from V and 9 from J; bases not matched to a gene: 12. In DNA form, the CDR3 reads TGTGCCAGTAGTCTCAGACTAGCGGGAGGGCCCTCGGCTGAGCAGTTCTTC. Translating gives CASSLRLAGGPSAEQFF.

This clonotype was counted a few times. The rearrangement joins TRBV10-3 to TRBJ2-1; the match to TRBD1 covers 7 bases. Germline V CDR1 and CDR2: ENHRY, SYGVKD. The CDR3 is made up of 14 amino acids. V lost 3 bases, J lost 4 bases, and 3 bases stayed unmatched. The CDR3 DNA sequence: TGTGCCATCAGTGACTCGGGACAGTACAATGAGCAGTTCTTC. Translated, it gives CAISDSGQYNEQFF.

This rearrangement joins TRBV7-9 to TRBJ1-2; D is uncertain. Trimming shortened V by 3 bases and J by 8 bases, and 10 bases separated the two germline ends. CDR3 size: 12 residues. From germline, CDR1 is SEHNR and CDR2 FQNEAQ (reference sequence). The DNA for the CDR3 is TGTGCCAGCAGCTTGAGTCTGGGGGGCTACACCTTC. Translating it yields CASSLSLGGYTF.

The rearrangement joins TRBV18 to TRBJ2-3, with unresolved D. This CDR3 has 15 amino acids. Deletions cut 0 bases from V and 6 bases from J, with 13 bases between. CDR1 KGHSH and CDR2 LQKENI come from the germline V gene. CDR3 DNA: TGTGCCAGCTCACCACCCCTGCTTATGGACGATACGCAGTATTTT. Amino acids: CASSPPLLMDDTQYF.

The chain couples TRBV7-2 to TRBJ2-1, with D possibly TRBD1 on 5 matching bases. CDR1 is SGHTA and CDR2 is FQGNSA in the germline V gene. V lost 5 bases and J 4 bases, leaving 9 bases between the germline ends. The CDR3 is 13 residues long. The CDR3 sequence is CASSVAGYNEQFF. Written as DNA, the CDR3 is TGTGCCAGCAGCGTCGCAGGGTACAATGAGCAGTTCTTC. The variable domain in full, completed from reference TRBV7-2 and TRBJ2-1, reads GAGVSQSPSNKVTEKGKDVELRCDPISGHTALYWYRQSLGQGLEFLIYFQGNSAPDKSGLPSDRFSAERTGGSVSTLTIQRTQQEDSAVYLCASSVAGYNEQFFGPGTRLTVL.

Only a few counts were recorded for this clonotype. The chain employs TRBV6-5 and TRBJ2-3; D is ambiguous. V dropped 0 bases and J dropped 3 bases, with 10 bases sitting between them. The CDR3 has 15 amino acids. Germline V lookup: CDR1 MNHEY, CDR2 SVGAGI. CDR3 sequence reads: CASSYSGQKTDTQYF. The CDR3 DNA follows: TGTGCCAGCAGTTACTCTGGGCAGAAAACAGATACGCAGTATTTT.

This chain uses TRBV12-3 or TRBV12-4 with TRBJ1-2, with 8 nucleotides matching TRBD1. With 6 bases clipped from V and 3 bases from J, the junction kept 9 bases outside the gene matches. This CDR3 spans 15 amino acids. The CDR3 bases are TGTGCCAGCAGCCGAAGACAGGGGCGAGACTATGGCTACACCTTC. Translation gives CASSRRQGRDYGYTF.